The 3 T cell receptor beta chains presented below share a single source sample, sequenced in a study of CD8+ T cells in alopecia areata. After isolation, RNA underwent reverse transcription to generate cDNA as the sequencing template. Assay: immunoSEQ multiplex PCR; the TCRdb copy retains only in-frame clones and omits some. This table holds 290,000 or so clones with no singletons; the top ten claim more than 0.95%. Markers including CD4, CD8alpha, NKG2D and NKG2ACE guided sorting of pooled cutaneous lymph node cells. The sequenced sample consisted of CD4+ T cells sorted from a lymph node. These receptors were obtained from a C3H/HeJ mouse with alopecia areata. As its MHC haplotype, the strain has H2-k.

There are a few counts of this clone. All gene names here are mouse names. The read comes to an end 4 residues before the CDR3 does, leaving the germline J gene to fill in the end. The same CDR3 can be traced to other DNA sequences in this sample. The V and J genes are TRBV5 and TRBJ1-2; the D gene is possibly TRBD1 (6 bases). There are 14 residues in the CDR3. Looked up from germline, CDR1 is LGHNA and CDR2 is YNLKQL (reference sequence). Trimming shortened V by 3 bases and J by 3 bases, and 11 bases separated the two germline ends. Incomplete CDR3 DNA: TGTGCCAGCAGCCAGGGGGGGGCGGACTCC. This sequence encodes CASSQGGADS. Given in full, the CDR3 is CASSQGGADSDYTF.

This clone was detected only a few times. Mouse gene names and germline throughout. Sequencing ends 4 residues short of the CDR3 end; the germline J gene provides the rest. The chain links TRBV13-3 to TRBJ2-3; TRBD1 agrees at 7 bases. With 2 bases clipped from V and 3 bases from J, the junction kept 3 bases outside the gene matches. CDR1 is NNHDY, CDR2 SYVADS, per germline. This CDR3 comprises 14 residues. CDR3 DNA (partial): TGTGCCAGCAGTGACGACAGGGCGGCAGAA. Residues: CASSDDRAAE. The full CDR3 is CASSDDRAAETLYF.

To note about this clone: Gene labels here are mouse ones. The missing CDR3 end, 4 residues past where the read stops, is filled in from the germline J gene. Other nucleotide sequences from this sample produce the same CDR3. The chain couples TRBV13-2 to TRBJ1-2; 7 bases align to TRBD1. J lost 2 bases, V lost 1 base, and 2 bases had no gene match. The CDR3 runs 14 residues. Per the germline V gene, CDR1 is NNHNN and CDR2 is SYGAGS (reference sequence). The covered CDR3 bases are TGTGCCAGCGGTGATCGGGGACAGAACTCC. Protein: CASGDRGQNS. The complete CDR3 sequence is CASGDRGQNSDYTF.